The 16 T cell receptor beta chains listed next were all sequenced from one sample in a study of blood T cells in healthy people across ages. Using a J-beta primer mix together with a sample-barcoded 5' primer, a second PCR was run for roughly 7 to 12 cycles. Each CDR3 protein gets one entry after TCRdb re-called the 5' RACE reads with MiXCR. The sample carries around 1.5 million distinct CDR3 sequences, around 35% recorded once. Material: blood. The receptors were gathered from a woman aged 25 to 39 in good health.

This clonotype was found a few times. Just one base apart from a much larger clone, this may be a read error. The J gene is TRBJ2-3, the V gene TRBV6-1; possible D gene TRBD1, 6 bases. Germline CDR1 and CDR2: MNHNS and SASEGT. The CDR3 extends over 15 amino acids. The DNA of the CDR3 is TGTGCCAGCAGTGAAAGTGGGGGCAGGTCAGATACGCGGTATTTT. Its protein product is CASSESGGRSDTRYF.

Only a few counts were recorded for this clonotype. The rearrangement uses TRBV19 and TRBJ1-2, with no clear D. CDR3 size: 12 residues. Trimming removed 7 bases at V and 4 bases at J, with 10 bases between. CDR1 and CDR2 from the germline V gene are LNHDA and SQIVND (reference sequence). CDR3: CASNDKGYGYTF. In nucleotides, the CDR3 is TGTGCCAGTAACGACAAGGGCTATGGCTACACCTTC.

This rearrangement joins TRBV27 to TRBJ1-5, with 7 bases that match TRBD1. CDR3 length equals 15 residues. V shed 4 bases, J shed 7 bases, and the junction held 10 bases outside the gene matches. Germline V CDR1 and CDR2: MNHEY, SMNVEV (reference sequence). CDR3 loop: CASSSYTGDSQPQHF. CDR3 in DNA: TGTGCCAGCAGTTCGTATACAGGGGATTCGCAGCCCCAGCATTTT.

For this clonotype: Possible read error: a much larger clone is one base away. The chain couples TRBV29-1 to TRBJ2-4; possibly TRBD1 for D (5 bases). Germline V gene lookup returns CDR1 SQVTM and CDR2 ANQGSEA. Trimming left V 7 bases short and J 13 bases short, with 17 bases between. The CDR3 is 11 residues long. DNA of the CDR3: TGCAGCGGGGGCTCAGACAACGGGCAGTACTTC. This sequence encodes CSGGSDNGQYF.

This rearrangement joins TRBV6-1 to TRBJ1-2; the D is unclear. Deletions cut 3 bases from V and 4 bases from J, with 9 bases between. This CDR3 has 13 amino acids. Looked up from germline, CDR1 is MNHNS and CDR2 is SASEGT. In nucleotides, the CDR3 is TGTGCCAGCAGTGAGTTAGGAGTCTATGGCTACACCTTC. Amino acids: CASSELGVYGYTF.

This clonotype was seen more than once but under ten times. V is TRBV7-9 and J is TRBJ2-5; D not certain. Germline assignment: CDR1 SEHNR and CDR2 FQNEAQ (reference sequence). This CDR3 is built from 11 residues. V was pared by 8 bases and J by 5 bases, with 9 bases between. In DNA form, the CDR3 reads TGTGCCAGCCAGGTAGAGGAGACCCAGTACTTC. It yields the protein CASQVEETQYF.

This chain joins TRBV9 and TRBJ1-3; TRBD1 might be the D (5 bases). Germline V lookup: CDR1 SGDLS, CDR2 YYNGEE. There are 15 residues in the CDR3. V was trimmed by 3 bases and J by 0 bases, leaving 10 bases between them. The CDR3 coding sequence is TGTGCCAGCAGCGCAACAGGTCTCTCTGGAAACACCATATATTTT. This sequence encodes CASSATGLSGNTIYF.

The rearrangement links TRBV20-1 to TRBJ1-2; D remains ambiguous. Trimming left V 5 bases short and J 0 bases short, with 13 bases between. Germline CDR1 and CDR2: DFQATT and SNEGSKA (reference sequence). This CDR3 spans 14 amino acids. CDR3 bases: TGCAGTGCTCCGCGTGGGAAGGCTAACTATGGCTACACCTTC. As protein: CSAPRGKANYGYTF.

As concerns this clonotype: One end of the junction fails to match germline, which may point to a read error. This chain joins TRBV7-2 and TRBJ2-7; possibly TRBD2 for D (6 bases). Germline CDR1 reads SGHTA; CDR2 reads FQGNSA. There are 14 residues in the CDR3. DNA of the CDR3: TGTGCCGGCAGCCTTGGACTATCGGCCTACGAGCAGTACTTC. It is translated as CAGSLGLSAYEQYF.

The sample holds a few counts of this clonotype. The V gene is TRBV5-1, the J gene TRBJ2-1; 9 bases align to TRBD1. CDR1 is SGHRS, CDR2 YFSETQ, per germline. The CDR3 is 16 amino acids. V shed 4 bases and J 7 bases; nucleotides not matched to a gene: 12. In DNA form, the CDR3 reads TGCGCCAGCAGCACCGGGACAGGGACTAATTGGAATGAGCAGTTCTTC. This encodes CASSTGTGTNWNEQFF.

This clonotype was detected a few times. The rearrangement joins TRBV20-1 to TRBJ2-1, with D tentatively TRBD2 (6 bases). The V end was cut by 6 bases, the J end by 8 bases, with 14 bases between. CDR3 length: 12 amino acids. Germline assignment: CDR1 DFQATT and CDR2 SNEGSKA (reference sequence). The CDR3 nucleotides read TGCAGTGCCCTGAGGGCGGGGTATGAGCAGTTCTTC. Protein sequence: CSALRAGYEQFF.

The chain links TRBV18 to TRBJ1-5, with no clear D. V was trimmed by 3 bases and J by 2 bases, leaving 14 bases between them. CDR3 size: 16 residues. Per germline, CDR1 KGHSH and CDR2 LQKENI. This CDR3 reads CASSPNSANGNQPQHF. For the CDR3, the DNA is TGTGCCAGCTCACCGAACAGCGCAAATGGCAATCAGCCCCAGCATTTT.

The chain uses TRBV11-2 and TRBJ2-3, with D unresolved. Germline CDR1 SGHAT, CDR2 FQNNGV. This CDR3 is built from 13 residues. V was cut by 0 bases and J by 4 bases, with 5 bases left in between. The CDR3 coding sequence is TGTGCCAGCAGCTTAGAACAGTCAGATACGCAGTATTTT. Amino acid sequence: CASSLEQSDTQYF.

This clonotype has a handful of counts. V usage is TRBV3-1 and J usage is TRBJ2-6; no clear D gene. Germline CDR1 reads LGHDT; CDR2 reads YNNKEL (reference sequence). The CDR3 length is 18 residues. The V end lost 0 bases, the J end lost 2 bases, and 14 bases lay between the germline ends. The CDR3 loop reads CASSQDRHGKTGANVLTF. CDR3 nucleotides: TGTGCCAGCAGCCAAGATCGCCACGGAAAGACTGGGGCCAACGTCCTGACTTTC.

With regard to this clonotype: Sequence at one end of the junction differs from germline and may be a read error. The rearrangement joins TRBV5-1 to TRBJ2-2, with D possibly TRBD1 on 7 matching bases. The CDR3 length is 16 residues. Germline CDR1 reads SGHRS; CDR2 reads YFSETQ. The CDR3 bases are TGCGCCGGCAGCTCGAGTCAACAGGGGAGGAGGTGGGAGCTGTTTTTT. This codes for CAGSSSQQGRRWELFF.

The chain is built from TRBV7-3 and TRBJ2-2, with a possible D match to TRBD1 (5 bases). Germline V gene data show CDR1 as SGHTA and CDR2 as FQGTGA. Trimming removed 2 bases from V and 7 bases from J, with 14 bases in between. The CDR3 has 15 amino acids. The CDR3 DNA is TGTGCCAGCAGCTTAGACGGACAAGTCGGCGGGGAGCTGTTTTTT. Protein: CASSLDGQVGGELFF.